This note documents a single T cell receptor (beta chain) sequence. Its target is not known. One end of the junction varies from germline; a read error may be responsible. TCRdb re-analysed the RT-PCR reads in MiXCR, keeping a single row per CDR3 protein. The sample lists some 640,000 distinct CDR3 sequences, around 13% occurring once. The data belong to a study of response to subunit inactivated influenza vaccine. Study results and limitations: Seasonal influenza vaccination, on each occasion, was suggested by the authors to recruit few new T cells.

Looked up from germline, CDR1 is SNHLY and CDR2 is FYNNEI. The CDR3 is 11 residues long. Material: PBMCs from blood, obtained roughly 2 weeks before vaccination. The chain joins TRBV2 to TRBJ2-7, with TRBD1 matching over 9 bases. The TCR sequence derives from a man in his fifties who received an inactivated influenza vaccine. The CDR3 DNA follows: TGTGCCAGCAGTGATAGGGACAGGGAGGACTTC. It is translated as CASSDRDREDF.